The next 27 T cell receptor beta chains were all read from a single sample in a study of human versus mouse CDR3 diversity and MHC coevolution. The repertoire was sequenced with immunoSEQ multiplex PCR; TCRdb's copy has only in-frame clones and lacks some. The data contain roughly 80,000 clones, less than 95% of them seen just once; the ten biggest clones take up around 0.15%. Sequencing was done on a sample of naive CD4+ T cells from blood. Indicated subset: CD45RO-negative CD62L-positive naive CD4 T cells. The receptors stem from a person aged 30-69 years in good health.

The chain is built from TRBV29-1 and TRBJ2-2; 7 nucleotides line up with TRBD2. With 0 bases clipped from V and 7 bases from J, the junction kept 5 bases outside the gene matches. The germline V gene encodes CDR1 SQVTM and CDR2 ANQGSEA. The CDR3 extends over 14 amino acids. The CDR3: CSVEETSRYGELFF. DNA of the CDR3: TGCAGCGTTGAAGAGACTAGCCGGTACGGGGAGCTGTTTTTT.

This chain joins TRBV27 and TRBJ2-7; 7 nucleotides match TRBD1. CDR1 is MNHEY and CDR2 is SMNVEV in the germline V gene (reference sequence). V lost 3 bases, J lost 3 bases, and 8 bases stayed unmatched. The CDR3 loop spans 15 amino acids. CDR3 DNA: TGTGCCAGCAGTTTGGGCAGGGGGAACCTCTACGAGCAGTACTTC. Translated: CASSLGRGNLYEQYF.

The chain uses TRBV30 and TRBJ1-2, with 8 bases fitting TRBD1. J gave up 5 bases and V 0 bases, and 2 bases lay outside the gene matches. This CDR3 is 13 amino acids long. Germline V gene data show CDR1 as GTSNPN and CDR2 as SVGIG (reference sequence). In DNA, the CDR3 is TGTGCCTGGAGTGTTGACAGGGGATATGGCTACACCTTC. Amino acids: CAWSVDRGYGYTF.

V gene TRBV5-1 combines with J gene TRBJ2-5; maybe TRBD1 (6 bases). The CDR3 loop spans 11 amino acids. The V and J ends lost 4 bases and 5 bases respectively, with 6 bases between them. Per the germline V gene, CDR1 is SGHRS and CDR2 is YFSETQ. CDR3 amino acids: CASSTGETQYF. The DNA of the CDR3 is TGCGCCAGCAGCACAGGGGAGACCCAGTACTTC.

This clone was detected once. The CDR3 nucleotides read TGTGCCAGCAGTGACCGGCGAGCGGGGGGGAACACCGGGGAGCTGTTTTTT. Encoded protein: CASSDRRAGGNTGELFF. This chain links TRBV2 with TRBJ2-2; TRBD2 matches at 9 bases. After removal of 3 bases from V and 1 base from J, the junction contained 6 bases not matched to a gene. Germline V gene sequence: CDR1 SNHLY, CDR2 FYNNEI. This CDR3 is 17 amino acids long.

This sequence joins TRBV19 and TRBJ2-1; D is unclear. CDR3 length: 15 amino acids. CDR1 and CDR2 from the germline V gene are LNHDA and SQIVND (reference sequence). V was trimmed by 5 bases and J by 4 bases, leaving 15 bases between them. The CDR3 coding sequence is TGTGCCAGTAGTTTTGGTGGCAGATCTTACAATGAGCAGTTCTTC. Translating gives CASSFGGRSYNEQFF.

The chain joins TRBV25-1 to TRBJ1-5; D is unresolved. CDR1 and CDR2 from the germline V gene are MGHDK and SYGVNS. Between the trimmed V and J ends, which lost 3 bases and 4 bases, there was a span of 4 bases. This CDR3 has 12 amino acids. The CDR3 sequence: CASSDINQPQHF. As DNA, the CDR3 is TGTGCCAGCAGTGATATAAATCAGCCCCAGCATTTT.

This clone is a singleton in its sample. This chain links TRBV19 with TRBJ2-7; TRBD1 agrees at 12 bases. This CDR3 comprises 16 residues. Germline CDR1 reads LNHDA; CDR2 reads SQIVND (reference sequence). Trimming removed 6 bases from V and 0 bases from J; junction bases left unmatched: 6. CDR3 sequence (DNA): TGTGCCAGTAGACGGGGGACAGGGGGCCTCTCCTACGAGCAGTACTTC. Translation: CASRRGTGGLSYEQYF.

The V gene is TRBV7-7, the J gene TRBJ2-5; D gene unclear. The ends were cut back, 11 bases at V and 4 bases at J, with 8 bases in the middle. The CDR3 totals 10 residues. In germline, CDR1 is SSHAT, CDR2 FNYEAQ (reference sequence). The CDR3 reads CAVGSETQYF. The CDR3 region has the DNA TGTGCCGTCGGGTCAGAGACCCAGTACTTC.

V and J are TRBV6-5 and TRBJ1-1, with 7 bases matching TRBD1. The CDR3 runs 14 residues. Germline V gene lookup returns CDR1 MNHEY and CDR2 SVGAGI. With 2 bases clipped from V and 2 bases from J, the junction kept 2 bases outside the gene matches. The CDR3 DNA reads TGTGCCAGCAGTTACGGGACAGCCAACACTGAAGCTTTCTTT. This codes for CASSYGTANTEAFF.

The genes are TRBV7-3 and TRBJ1-1, with a weak D call TRBD1 (6 bases). CDR1 and CDR2 (germline): SGHTA, FQGTGA. Trimming shortened V by 4 bases and J by 6 bases, and 12 bases separated the two germline ends. There are 13 residues in the CDR3. The CDR3 DNA follows: TGTGCCAGCAGCTCAGGGGTAGGAGCTGAAGCTTTCTTT. Amino acids: CASSSGVGAEAFF.

The chain is built from TRBV11-2 and TRBJ2-2; no clear D. The CDR3 length is 14 residues. In germline, CDR1 is SGHAT, CDR2 FQNNGV. With 0 bases removed from V and 6 bases from J, the gap between germline ends came to 8 bases. The CDR3 region is CASSLDRLSGELFF. CDR3 DNA: TGTGCCAGCAGCTTAGATCGTTTGTCCGGGGAGCTGTTTTTT.

This clone occurred once. The chain is built from TRBV6-1 and TRBJ2-7; 7 positions agree with TRBD2. The CDR3 loop spans 14 amino acids. J lost 6 bases, V lost 3 bases, and 8 bases had no gene match. Germline V gene data show CDR1 as MNHNS and CDR2 as SASEGT. In DNA form, the CDR3 reads TGTGCCAGCAGTGAGAGACTAGCAACAGGCGAGCAGTACTTC. Translating it yields CASSERLATGEQYF.

Only one count was recorded for this clone. This rearrangement joins TRBV5-1 to TRBJ2-1, with D perhaps matching TRBD2 (7 bases). V shed 3 bases and J shed 8 bases, with 15 bases lying between them. In germline, CDR1 is SGHRS, CDR2 YFSETQ. This CDR3 contains 14 residues. The CDR3 nucleotides read TGCGCCAGCAGCTCAAGCCGGGGGGCCCATGAGCAGTTCTTC. Translating it yields CASSSSRGAHEQFF.

V usage is TRBV6-5 and J usage is TRBJ2-1; 13 bases match TRBD2. Losses at the gene ends were 5 bases for V and 9 bases for J; bases not matched to a gene: 4. The CDR3 is 14 amino acids. The germline V gene has CDR1 MNHEY and CDR2 SVGAGI. Here the CDR3 reads CASSGTSGNVEQFF. The CDR3 DNA reads TGTGCCAGCAGTGGGACTAGCGGGAATGTTGAGCAGTTCTTC.

This clone appeared once. The chain couples TRBV19 to TRBJ2-4, with 9 bases fitting TRBD1. The length of the CDR3 is 12 residues. After removal of 6 bases from V and 7 bases from J, the junction contained 1 base not matched to a gene. Per germline, CDR1 LNHDA and CDR2 SQIVND (reference sequence). The CDR3 DNA reads as TGTGCCAGTAGAGGACAGGGGAACATTCAGTACTTC. Its translation is CASRGQGNIQYF.

The V call is TRBV10-1, the J call TRBJ2-2, with 10 bases lining up with TRBD2. V shed 0 bases and J 7 bases; nucleotides not matched to a gene: 5. Germline values: CDR1 WNHNN, CDR2 SYGVQD (reference sequence). The CDR3 has 16 amino acids. CDR3 sequence reads: CASSESAGGRVGELFF. CDR3 in DNA: TGCGCCAGCAGTGAGTCAGCGGGAGGGCGCGTCGGGGAGCTGTTTTTT.

Only one count was recorded for this clone. The chain joins TRBV19 to TRBJ2-6; D remains unclear. V lost 3 bases and J lost 0, with 9 bases in between. The V gene's germline CDR1 is LNHDA and CDR2 SQIVND (reference sequence). The CDR3 runs 16 residues. The CDR3 spells CASSILRNSGANVLTF. The CDR3 nucleotides are TGTGCCAGTAGTATCCTGCGGAACTCTGGGGCCAACGTCCTGACTTTC.

V is TRBV28 and J is TRBJ1-6; D is undetermined. Looked up from germline, CDR1 is MDHEN and CDR2 is SYDVKM. The CDR3 has 15 residues. Between the trimmed V and J ends, which lost 2 bases and 10 bases, there was a span of 15 bases. The CDR3 DNA reads as TGTGCCAGCAGTTTAATGGAGCTATTAGGCTCACCCCTCCACTTT. This encodes CASSLMELLGSPLHF.

The rearrangement uses TRBV5-6 and TRBJ2-1; 7 bases match TRBD2. The V segment lost 0 bases and the J segment 5 bases; nucleotides outside the gene matches: 5. This CDR3 spans 15 amino acids. Germline V CDR1 and CDR2: SGHDT, YYEEEE. The CDR3, as DNA: TGTGCCAGCAGCTTGGATCTAGCGGCCAACAATGAGCAGTTCTTC. Protein: CASSLDLAANNEQFF. The complete variable domain, with remaining parts taken from reference TRBV5-6 and TRBJ2-1, reads DAGVTQSPTHLIKTRGQQVTLRCSPKSGHDTVSWYQQALGQGPQFIFQYYEEEERQRGNFPDRFSGHQFPNYSSELNVNALLLGDSALYLCASSLDLAANNEQFFGPGTRLTVL.

The V gene is TRBV18, the J gene TRBJ2-5, with no clear D. Germline V gene data show CDR1 as KGHSH and CDR2 as LQKENI. This CDR3 contains 15 residues. With 2 bases removed from V and 5 bases from J, the gap between germline ends came to 15 bases. The CDR3 here is CASSPVNSRGETQYF. The CDR3, as DNA: TGTGCCAGCTCACCAGTGAATAGCCGTGGGGAGACCCAGTACTTC.

The count of this clone is one. The chain is built from TRBV18 and TRBJ2-1; a possible D gene is TRBD1 (6 bases). V was clipped by 2 bases and J by 0 bases, with 11 bases between them. Germline CDR1 reads KGHSH; CDR2 reads LQKENI. CDR3 length equals 16 residues. DNA of the CDR3: TGTGCCAGCTCACCAGTGGCAGGGGTCTCCTACAATGAGCAGTTCTTC. Its protein is CASSPVAGVSYNEQFF.

This clone has only one observation. The chain recombines TRBV7-8 with TRBJ2-5, with TRBD2 matching over 7 bases. The CDR3 is 14 amino acids. V trimming: 1 base; J trimming: 5 bases; junction bases outside the gene matches: 4. Looked up from germline, CDR1 is SGHVS and CDR2 is FQNEAQ. The CDR3 loop reads CASSLGGGTETQYF. For the CDR3, the DNA is TGTGCCAGCAGCTTAGGGGGGGGTACTGAGACCCAGTACTTC.

The V gene is TRBV9, the J gene TRBJ1-3, with 7 positions matching TRBD1. The germline gives CDR1 SGDLS, CDR2 YYNGEE. The CDR3 is 14 residues long. Unmatched junction bases numbered 3, after V lost 0 bases and J lost 6 bases. The CDR3 sequence is CASSVDRGKNTIYF. The CDR3 DNA follows: TGTGCCAGCAGCGTAGACAGGGGCAAAAACACCATATATTTT.

The rearrangement links TRBV5-5 to TRBJ1-1, with D hard to call. CDR3 length equals 14 residues. Germline V lookup: CDR1 SGHKS, CDR2 YYEKEE (reference sequence). Deletions cut 3 bases from V and 2 bases from J, with 11 bases between. Here the CDR3 reads CASSSLLFNTEAFF. CDR3 sequence (DNA): TGTGCCAGCAGCTCTCTTTTGTTCAACACTGAAGCTTTCTTT.

This sequence joins TRBV5-5 and TRBJ1-4, with TRBD1 matching 8 bases. Looked up from germline, CDR1 is SGHKS and CDR2 is YYEKEE (reference sequence). CDR3 length equals 17 residues. After removal of 3 bases from V and 1 base from J, the junction contained 8 bases not matched to a gene. The CDR3 region is CASSYRTGPETNEKLFF. The CDR3 bases are TGTGCCAGCAGCTATAGGACAGGGCCAGAAACTAATGAAAAACTGTTTTTT.

The chain is built from TRBV7-9 and TRBJ1-2, with D perhaps TRBD1 (5 bases). The CDR3 loop spans 16 amino acids. The V gene's germline CDR1 is SEHNR and CDR2 FQNEAQ (reference sequence). Between the trimmed V and J ends, which lost 2 bases and 6 bases, there was a span of 19 bases. The CDR3 region has the DNA TGTGCCAGCAGCTTAAATGGGCCAGGCGGGACGGATGGCTACACCTTC. Residues: CASSLNGPGGTDGYTF.